These T cell receptor beta chains were read from a single sample in a study of T-cell reconstitution after alpha-beta-depleted transplantation in children. TCRdb used MiXCR to reprocess the PCR reads, holding one entry per CDR3 protein. In the table there are a few hundred thousand distinct CDR3 sequences, over 20% of which are singletons. Source: PBMCs, taken before TCRalphabeta/CD19-depleted stem cell transplant. The origin of the receptors is a boy under two years old with Wiskott-Aldrich syndrome, due to receive a stem cell transplant. The CDR3 runs from the conserved cysteine through the conserved F or W. The D gene is left open where the match is weak. Only part of the rows carry a size: once, few, many, or a class if the clone is expanded.

>TRBJ2-3|NA|NA|TRBV20-1
TGCAGTGCCACAATTGGGCCCGATACGCAGTATTTT
CSATIGPDTQYF
>TRBJ1-2|NA|few|TRBV5-6
TGTGCCAGCAGCTTTAGGGGGGAGTATGGCTACACCTTC
CASSFRGEYGYTF
>TRBJ2-7|NA|few|TRBV18
TGTGCCAGCTCACAAAGATCCGGGGTGACAAGGTCCCACGAGCAGTACTTC
CASSQRSGVTRSHEQYF
>TRBJ1-1|NA|NA|TRBV18
TGTGCCAGCTCACCAGAGGCGGCGAACACTGAAGCTTTCTTT
CASSPEAANTEAFF
>TRBJ1-1|NA|NA|TRBV10-3
TGTGCCATCAGTAAAAGGACAGAAGGGACTGAAGCTTTCTTT
CAISKRTEGTEAFF
>TRBJ2-2|NA|NA|TRBV20-1
TGCAGTGCCCCCGTATGGGCCGGGGAGCTGTTTTTT
CSAPVWAGELFF
>TRBJ2-2|NA|NA|TRBV7-3
TGTGCCAGCAGCTTAATCCCAGTGACGAACACCGGGGAGCTGTTTTTT
CASSLIPVTNTGELFF
>TRBJ1-4|NA|NA|TRBV5-6
TGTGCCAGCAGCACGAGACAGGAGGCTAATGAAAAACTGTTTTTT
CASSTRQEANEKLFF
>TRBJ2-1|NA|NA|TRBV5-1
TGCGCCAGCAACGACGGGATTCCAAACAATGAGCAGTTCTTC
CASNDGIPNNEQFF
>TRBJ2-3|NA|once|TRBV28
TGTGCCAGCAGCCTTTCGGGCAAGGGGAAGAGGAATACGCAGTATTTT
CASSLSGKGKRNTQYF
>TRBJ1-4|NA|NA|TRBV7-6
TGTGCCAGCAGCTTAGTAGGGGAAAAACTGTTTTTT
CASSLVGEKLFF
>TRBJ1-1|NA|NA|TRBV5-5
TGTGCCAGCAGCCCTATACAAGACACTGAAGCTTTCTTT
CASSPIQDTEAFF
>TRBJ2-2|TRBD2|NA|TRBV6-1
TGTGCCAGCAGTGAGCTTGGGACTAGCGGGACCGGGGAGCTGTTTTTT
CASSELGTSGTGELFF
>TRBJ2-7|TRBD1|NA|TRBV5-1
TGCGCCAGCAGCCTCGGCCTCGCCAACAGGGGGAACGAGCAGTACTTC
CASSLGLANRGNEQYF
>TRBJ2-1|NA|few|TRBV6-5
TGTGCCAGCAGTTACTCGCCAGGGAGGTTAGTCATCGGTGAGCAGTTCTTC
CASSYSPGRLVIGEQFF
>TRBJ1-2|NA|few|TRBV6-1
TGTGCCAGCAGCCGCACACCCGGGACTGCTGATGGCTACACCTTC
CASSRTPGTADGYTF
>TRBJ2-2|TRBD1|few|TRBV4-1
TGCGCCAGCAGCCCAGGGGGCGTGATAGGCGGGGAGCTGTTTTTT
CASSPGGVIGGELFF
>TRBJ1-1|NA|many|TRBV13
TGTGCCAGCAGCGCCGTCCCGAACACTGAAGCTTTCTTT
CASSAVPNTEAFF
>TRBJ2-7|NA|NA|TRBV7-7
TGTGCCAGCAGCCTAAAGGGCGGCTACGAGCAGTACTTC
CASSLKGGYEQYF
>TRBJ1-2|NA|NA|TRBV7-9
TGTGCCAGCAGCTTAGGACTGAGCAACCGTATAAACTATGGCTACACCTTC
CASSLGLSNRINYGYTF
>TRBJ1-5|NA|NA|TRBV12-3/TRBV12-4
TGTGCCAGCAGTTTCGAGATAGGCGGAGACAGCAATCAGCCCCAGCATTTT
CASSFEIGGDSNQPQHF
>TRBJ2-1|NA|few|TRBV6-5
TGTGCCAGCAGTTACACATCAGGGTTTGAGCAGTTCTTC
CASSYTSGFEQFF
>TRBJ2-1|TRBD2|NA|TRBV24-1
TGTGCCACCAGTCGCTTGACTAGCGCGGGTACCTACAATGAGCAGTTCTTC
CATSRLTSAGTYNEQFF
>TRBJ2-2|NA|few|TRBV25-1
TGTGCCAGCAGTGAATCCGGGAGAGGCGGCGGGGAGCTGTTTTTT
CASSESGRGGGELFF
>TRBJ2-5|NA|NA|TRBV5-1
TGCGCCAGCAGGTGGGGCAGACGGAATCTACAAGAGACCCAGTACTTC
CASRWGRRNLQETQYF